A selection of T cell receptor beta chains follows, all from one sample in a study of blood T cell repertoires in COVID-19. TCRdb's table, derived via immunoSEQ multiplex PCR, lists solely in-frame clones and lacks some. The table shows around 37,000 clones, with roughly 90% occurring only once. Sequenced: peripheral blood. The receptors come from a man between 45 and 60 years old with active or convalescent COVID-19. Each CDR3 is given with its conserved first and last residue. A D gene is named only where the DNA matches it firmly. Size is omitted from some rows. Given values are once, few, many or a class for expanded clones.

V	J	size	D	CDR3	DNA
TRBV7-2	TRBJ2-2	.	TRBD1	CASSVGQGDTGELFF	TGTGCCAGCAGCGTGGGACAGGGTGACACCGGGGAGCTGTTTTTT
TRBV2	TRBJ2-2	once	.	CASSESGWYTGELFF	TGTGCCAGCAGTGAGTCCGGTTGGTACACCGGGGAGCTGTTTTTT
TRBV29-1	TRBJ1-4	.	TRBD1	CSAETGLGEKLFF	TGCAGCGCGGAGACAGGGTTGGGTGAAAAACTGTTTTTT
TRBV28	TRBJ1-1	.	.	CASGPSYGGGTEAFF	TGTGCCAGCGGCCCCTCCTATGGGGGCGGCACTGAAGCTTTCTTT
TRBV29-1	TRBJ1-2	once	TRBD1	CSVENRQGDGYTF	TGCAGCGTTGAGAACCGACAGGGGGATGGCTACACCTTC
TRBV6-2/TRBV6-3	TRBJ2-7	.	TRBD2	CASSYSEGWGLAGHLAYEQYF	TGTGCCAGCAGTTACTCGGAGGGTTGGGGACTAGCGGGACATTTGGCCTACGAGCAGTACTTC
TRBV6-1	TRBJ2-4	.	TRBD1	CASSESGTGLAKNIQYF	TGTGCCAGCAGTGAAAGTGGGACAGGGTTAGCCAAAAACATTCAGTACTTC
TRBV18	TRBJ2-3	.	TRBD1	CASSPGQLTDTQYF	TGTGCCAGCTCACCGGGACAGCTCACAGATACGCAGTATTTT
TRBV7-8	TRBJ2-2	.	TRBD2	CASSLGPGRGTGELFF	TGTGCCAGCAGCTTAGGGCCCGGGAGGGGGACCGGGGAGCTGTTTTTT
TRBV19	TRBJ1-3	.	.	CASSPIGGTTTSGNTIYF	TGTGCCAGTAGCCCGATAGGGGGGACTACGACCTCTGGAAACACCATATATTTT